This T cell receptor (beta chain) was recorded in a study of OX40 agonist ivuxolimab in advanced cancers. CDR3 length: 13 amino acids. Germline V CDR1 and CDR2: SQVTM, ANQGSEA. V lost 6 bases, J lost 8 bases, and 9 bases stayed unmatched. Libraries were prepared by immunoSEQ multiplex PCR; TCRdb keeps only in-frame clonotypes and omits some of them. Here the sample spans more than 55,000 clones, roughly 80% being singletons. The TCR sequence derives from an adult with an advanced solid tumor such as melanoma, head and neck, liver or kidney cancer. V gene TRBV29-1 combines with J gene TRBJ2-4, with 8 bases identical to TRBD1. Sequenced here: CD4+ or CD8+ T cells sorted from blood, sampled in a trial of the OX40 agonist ivuxolimab. The CDR3 DNA is TGCAGCGTAACGCAGGGGGCGGTTGACATTCAGTACTTC. This encodes CSVTQGAVDIQYF.